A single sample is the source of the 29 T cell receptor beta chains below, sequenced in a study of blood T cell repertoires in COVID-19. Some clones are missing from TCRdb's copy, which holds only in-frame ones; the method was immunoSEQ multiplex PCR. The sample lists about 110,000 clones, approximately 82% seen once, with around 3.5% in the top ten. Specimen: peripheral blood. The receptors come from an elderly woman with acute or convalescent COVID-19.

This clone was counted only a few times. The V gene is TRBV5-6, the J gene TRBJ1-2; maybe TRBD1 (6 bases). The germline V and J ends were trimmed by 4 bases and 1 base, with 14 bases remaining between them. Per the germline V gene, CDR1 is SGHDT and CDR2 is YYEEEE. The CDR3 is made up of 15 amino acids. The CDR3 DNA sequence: TGTGCCAGCAGCAGGCAGGGGATGCTTAACTATGGCTACACCTTC. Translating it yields CASSRQGMLNYGYTF.

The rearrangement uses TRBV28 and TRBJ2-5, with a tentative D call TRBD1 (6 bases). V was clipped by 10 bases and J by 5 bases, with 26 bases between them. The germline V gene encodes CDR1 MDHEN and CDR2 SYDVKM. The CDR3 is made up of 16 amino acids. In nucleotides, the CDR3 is TGTGCCATAGAAACAGGGTTCGGGTTGAGAGGGGAGACCCAGTACTTC. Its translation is CAIETGFGLRGETQYF.

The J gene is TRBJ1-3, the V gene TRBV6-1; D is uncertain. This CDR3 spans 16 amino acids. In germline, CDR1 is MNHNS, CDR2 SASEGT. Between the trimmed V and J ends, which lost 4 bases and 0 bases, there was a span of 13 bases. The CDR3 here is CASSVQDAASGNTIYF. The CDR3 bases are TGTGCCAGCAGTGTTCAAGACGCGGCCTCTGGAAACACCATATATTTT.

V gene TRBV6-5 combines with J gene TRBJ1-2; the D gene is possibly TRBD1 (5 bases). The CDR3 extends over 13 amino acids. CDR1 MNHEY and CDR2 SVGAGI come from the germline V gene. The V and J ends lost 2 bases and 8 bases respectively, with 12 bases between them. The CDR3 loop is CASSYRRGPGYTF. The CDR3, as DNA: TGTGCCAGCAGTTACAGGAGGGGTCCAGGCTACACCTTC.

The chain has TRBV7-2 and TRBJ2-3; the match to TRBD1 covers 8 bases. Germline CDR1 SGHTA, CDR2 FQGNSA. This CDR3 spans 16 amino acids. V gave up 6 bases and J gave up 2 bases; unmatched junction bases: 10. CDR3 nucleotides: TGTGCCAGCAGACCCCCGGACAGGGTACTCACAGATACGCAGTATTTT. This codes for CASRPPDRVLTDTQYF.

CDR3: CASSDVAGTTDTQYF. As DNA, the CDR3 is TGTGCCAGCAGTGACGTAGCGGGGACCACAGATACGCAGTATTTT. The chain uses TRBV6-4 and TRBJ2-3; 8 nucleotides match TRBD2. CDR3 length equals 15 residues. After removal of 2 bases from V and 2 bases from J, the junction contained 3 bases not matched to a gene. CDR1 and CDR2 (germline): MRHNA, SNTAGT.

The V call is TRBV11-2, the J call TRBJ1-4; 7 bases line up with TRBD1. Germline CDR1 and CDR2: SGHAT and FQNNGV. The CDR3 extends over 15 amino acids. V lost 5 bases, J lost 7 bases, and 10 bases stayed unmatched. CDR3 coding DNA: TGTGCCAGCAGCGTTACAGGGGCGGGCGGTGAAAAACTGTTTTTT. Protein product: CASSVTGAGGEKLFF. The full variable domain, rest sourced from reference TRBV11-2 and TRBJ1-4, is EAGVAQSPRYKIIEKRQSVAFWCNPISGHATLYWYQQILGQGPKLLIQFQNNGVVDDSQLPKDRFSAERLKGVDSTLKIQPAKLEDSAVYLCASSVTGAGGEKLFFGSGTQLSVL.

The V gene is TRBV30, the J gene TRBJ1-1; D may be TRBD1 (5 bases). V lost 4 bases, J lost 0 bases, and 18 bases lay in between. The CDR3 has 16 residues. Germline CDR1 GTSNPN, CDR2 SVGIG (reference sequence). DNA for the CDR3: TGTGCCTGGACCCCCCTCGTTGGGGCGTTGAACACTGAAGCTTTCTTT. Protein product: CAWTPLVGALNTEAFF.

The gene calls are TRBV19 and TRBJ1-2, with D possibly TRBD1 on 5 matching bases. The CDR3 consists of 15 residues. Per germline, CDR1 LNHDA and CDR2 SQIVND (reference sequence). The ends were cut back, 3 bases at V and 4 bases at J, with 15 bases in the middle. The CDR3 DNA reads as TGTGCCAGTAGTATGGGGCAGAGTATGGTCTATGGCTACACCTTC. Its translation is CASSMGQSMVYGYTF.

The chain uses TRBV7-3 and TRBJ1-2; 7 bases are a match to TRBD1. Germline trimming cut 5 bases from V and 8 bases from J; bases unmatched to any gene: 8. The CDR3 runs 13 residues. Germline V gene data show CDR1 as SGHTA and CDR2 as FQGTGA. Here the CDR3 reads CASSPQQGFGYTF. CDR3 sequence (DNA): TGTGCCAGCAGCCCGCAACAGGGGTTCGGCTACACCTTC.

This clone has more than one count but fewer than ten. CDR3 residues: CASSLRELYEQYF. The CDR3 nucleotides are TGTGCCAGCAGCTTGAGGGAGCTCTACGAGCAGTACTTC. This rearrangement joins TRBV7-2 to TRBJ2-7; D might be TRBD2 (5 bases). Trimming removed 3 bases from V and 3 bases from J, with 9 bases in between. The CDR3 has 13 amino acids. The germline V gene has CDR1 SGHTA and CDR2 FQGNSA. The full variable domain, its missing parts supplied by reference TRBV7-2 and TRBJ2-7, is GAGVSQSPSNKVTEKGKDVELRCDPISGHTALYWYRQSLGQGLEFLIYFQGNSAPDKSGLPSDRFSAERTGGSVSTLTIQRTQQEDSAVYLCASSLRELYEQYFGPGTRLTVT.

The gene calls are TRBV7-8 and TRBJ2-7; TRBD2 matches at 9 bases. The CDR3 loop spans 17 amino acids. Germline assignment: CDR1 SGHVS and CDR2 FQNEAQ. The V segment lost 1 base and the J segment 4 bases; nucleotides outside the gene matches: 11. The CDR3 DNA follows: TGTGCCAGCAGCTTAGTTAGCTTTAGCGGGAGTGATTACGAGCAGTACTTC. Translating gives CASSLVSFSGSDYEQYF.

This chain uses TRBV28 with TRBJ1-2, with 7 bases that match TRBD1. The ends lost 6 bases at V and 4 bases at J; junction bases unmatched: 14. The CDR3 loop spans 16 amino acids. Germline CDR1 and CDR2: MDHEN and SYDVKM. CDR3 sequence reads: CASSGQAAGGTYGYTF. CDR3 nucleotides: TGTGCCAGCAGCGGGCAGGCGGCAGGGGGGACCTATGGCTACACCTTC.

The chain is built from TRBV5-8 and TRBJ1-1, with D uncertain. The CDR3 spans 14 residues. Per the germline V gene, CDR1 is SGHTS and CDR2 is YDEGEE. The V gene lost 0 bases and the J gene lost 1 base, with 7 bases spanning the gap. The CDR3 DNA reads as TGTGCCAGCAGCTTGGGAGTGCGGAACACTGAAGCTTTCTTT. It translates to CASSLGVRNTEAFF.

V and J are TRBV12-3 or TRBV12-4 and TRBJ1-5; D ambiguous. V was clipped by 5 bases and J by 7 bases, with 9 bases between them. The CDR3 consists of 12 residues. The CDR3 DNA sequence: TGTGCCAGCAGTCTTCCCCGGCAGCCCCAGCATTTT. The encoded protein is CASSLPRQPQHF.

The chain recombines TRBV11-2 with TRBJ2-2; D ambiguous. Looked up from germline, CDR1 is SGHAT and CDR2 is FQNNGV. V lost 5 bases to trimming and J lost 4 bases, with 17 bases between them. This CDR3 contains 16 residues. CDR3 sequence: CASSRVTAVVTGELFF. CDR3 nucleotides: TGTGCCAGCAGCCGGGTCACGGCCGTAGTCACCGGGGAGCTGTTTTTT.

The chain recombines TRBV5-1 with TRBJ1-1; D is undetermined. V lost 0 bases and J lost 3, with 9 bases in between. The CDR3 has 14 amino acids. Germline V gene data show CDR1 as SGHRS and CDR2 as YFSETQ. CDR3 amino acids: CASSLGGRYTEAFF. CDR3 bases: TGCGCCAGCAGCTTGGGTGGCCGTTACACTGAAGCTTTCTTT.

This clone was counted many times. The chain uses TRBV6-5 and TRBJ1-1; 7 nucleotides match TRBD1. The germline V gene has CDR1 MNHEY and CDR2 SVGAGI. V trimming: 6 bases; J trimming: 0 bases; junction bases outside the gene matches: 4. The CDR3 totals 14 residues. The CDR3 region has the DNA TGTGCCAGCAGCCGGGACAGCATGAACACTGAAGCTTTCTTT. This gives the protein CASSRDSMNTEAFF.

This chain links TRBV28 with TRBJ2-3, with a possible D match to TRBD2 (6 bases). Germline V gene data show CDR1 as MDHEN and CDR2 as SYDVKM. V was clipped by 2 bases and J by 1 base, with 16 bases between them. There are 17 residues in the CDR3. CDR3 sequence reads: CASSLSQGLGGTDTQYF. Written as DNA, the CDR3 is TGTGCCAGCAGTTTAAGCCAGGGACTCGGTGGCACAGATACGCAGTATTTT. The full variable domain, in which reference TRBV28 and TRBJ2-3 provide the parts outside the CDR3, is DVKVTQSSRYLVKRTGEKVFLECVQDMDHENMFWYRQDPGLGLRLIYFSYDVKMKEKGDIPEGYSVSREKKERFSLILESASTNQTSMYLCASSLSQGLGGTDTQYFGPGTRLTVL.

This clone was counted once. The CDR3, as DNA: TGTGCCAGCAGCTTGGTTGGGGACAGGGGGCGTGGCTACACCTTC. Translating it yields CASSLVGDRGRGYTF. The chain combines TRBV5-6 with TRBJ1-2, with 12 bases fitting TRBD1. The CDR3 consists of 15 residues. The ends lost 0 bases at V and 7 bases at J; junction bases unmatched: 4. Germline lookup yields CDR1 SGHDT and CDR2 YYEEEE. Full variable domain (outside the CDR3, taken from reference TRBV5-6 and TRBJ1-2): DAGVTQSPTHLIKTRGQQVTLRCSPKSGHDTVSWYQQALGQGPQFIFQYYEEEERQRGNFPDRFSGHQFPNYSSELNVNALLLGDSALYLCASSLVGDRGRGYTFGSGTRLTVV.

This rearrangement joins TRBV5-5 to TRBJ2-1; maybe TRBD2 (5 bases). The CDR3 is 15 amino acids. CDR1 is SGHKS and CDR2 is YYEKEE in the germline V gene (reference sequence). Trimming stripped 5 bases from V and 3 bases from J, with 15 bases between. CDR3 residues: CASSPEGTLYNEQFF. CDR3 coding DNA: TGTGCCAGCAGTCCAGAGGGAACCCTCTACAATGAGCAGTTCTTC.

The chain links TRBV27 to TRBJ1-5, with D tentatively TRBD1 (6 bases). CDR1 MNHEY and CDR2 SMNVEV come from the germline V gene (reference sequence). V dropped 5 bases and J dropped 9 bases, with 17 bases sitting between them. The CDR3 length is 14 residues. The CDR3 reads CASSLGHLLGPQHF. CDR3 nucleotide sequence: TGTGCCAGCAGTCTGGGACACCTCCTGGGGCCCCAGCATTTT.

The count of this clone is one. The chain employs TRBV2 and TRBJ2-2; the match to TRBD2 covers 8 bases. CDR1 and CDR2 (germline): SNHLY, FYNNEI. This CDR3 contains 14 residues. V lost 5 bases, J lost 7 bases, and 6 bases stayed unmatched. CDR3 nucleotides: TGTGCCAGCAGTCCCGGGAGGGCCGTCGGGGAGCTGTTTTTT. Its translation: CASSPGRAVGELFF.

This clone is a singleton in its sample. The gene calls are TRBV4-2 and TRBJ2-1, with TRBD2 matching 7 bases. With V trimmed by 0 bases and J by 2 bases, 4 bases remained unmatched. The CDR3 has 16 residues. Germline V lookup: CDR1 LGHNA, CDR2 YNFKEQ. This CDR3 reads CASSQEAGSPYNEQFF. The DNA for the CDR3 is TGTGCCAGCAGCCAAGAAGCGGGGTCCCCCTACAATGAGCAGTTCTTC.

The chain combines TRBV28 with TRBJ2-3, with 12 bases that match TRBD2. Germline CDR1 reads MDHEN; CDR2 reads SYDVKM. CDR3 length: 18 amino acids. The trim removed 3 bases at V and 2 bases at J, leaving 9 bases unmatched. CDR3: CASSFPSGRAGVTDTQYF. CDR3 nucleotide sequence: TGTGCCAGCAGTTTTCCTAGCGGGAGGGCCGGGGTCACAGATACGCAGTATTTT.

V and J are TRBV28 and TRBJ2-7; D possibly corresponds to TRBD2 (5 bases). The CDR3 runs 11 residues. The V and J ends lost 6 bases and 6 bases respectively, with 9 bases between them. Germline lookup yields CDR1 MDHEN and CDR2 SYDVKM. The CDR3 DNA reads TGTGCCAGCAGCGGGATAGGCGAGCAGTACTTC. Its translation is CASSGIGEQYF.

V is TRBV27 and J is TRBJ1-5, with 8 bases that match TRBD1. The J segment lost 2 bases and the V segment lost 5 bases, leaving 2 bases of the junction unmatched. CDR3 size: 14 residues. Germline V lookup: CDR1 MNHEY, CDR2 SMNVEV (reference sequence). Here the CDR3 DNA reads TGTGCCAGCAGTCAGGACAGGGGCAATCAGCCCCAGCATTTT. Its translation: CASSQDRGNQPQHF.

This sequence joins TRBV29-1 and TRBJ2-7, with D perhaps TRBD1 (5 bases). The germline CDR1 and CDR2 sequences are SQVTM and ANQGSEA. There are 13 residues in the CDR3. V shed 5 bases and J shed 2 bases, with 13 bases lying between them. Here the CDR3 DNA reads TGCAGCGTTATGTCAGGGTATCCCTACGAGCAGTACTTC. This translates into CSVMSGYPYEQYF.

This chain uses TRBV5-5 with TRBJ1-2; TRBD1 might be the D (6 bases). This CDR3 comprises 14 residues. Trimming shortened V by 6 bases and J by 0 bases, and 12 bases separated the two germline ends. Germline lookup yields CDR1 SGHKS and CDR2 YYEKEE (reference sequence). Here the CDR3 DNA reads TGTGCCAGCACCTGGACAGATTCTAACTATGGCTACACCTTC. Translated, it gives CASTWTDSNYGYTF.